This TCR beta chain was captured in a study of identical twins. Study conclusions and caveats: Memory repertoires showed no such pattern, whereas abundant cord blood beta clonotypes carried fewer insertions. Within twin pairs, the out-of-frame alpha sequences they shared showed excess low generation probability.

Every sampled donor was Caucasian and healthy. After template switching added a universal primer site, the resulting cDNA carried unique molecular identifiers. One entry per CDR3 protein results from TCRdb running MiXCR on the 5' RACE reads. The data hold approximately 1.8 million distinct CDR3 sequences, with 25% to 35% observed a single time. A few counts support this clonotype. Its matching antigen is unknown. The trim removed 0 bases at V and 8 bases at J, leaving 3 bases unmatched. The CDR3 runs 13 residues. Germline CDR1 SGDLS, CDR2 YYNGEE. What was sequenced was cord blood. This receptor was identified in a newborn girl in good health. V and J are TRBV9 and TRBJ1-2, with 8 bases aligning to TRBD1. CDR3 protein: CASSVDPGGGYTF. CDR3 nucleotides: TGTGCCAGCAGCGTAGATCCAGGGGGCGGCTACACCTTC. Combining the CDR3 with reference TRBV9 and TRBJ1-2 gives the whole variable domain DSGVTQTPKHLITATGQRVTLRCSPRSGDLSVYWYQQSLDQGLQFLIQYYNGEERAKGNILERFSAQQFPDLHSELNLSSLELGDSALYFCASSVDPGGGYTFGSGTRLTVV.